This section outlines one T cell receptor beta chain sequence together with its context. Its antigen specificity is not known. No clone much larger than this one lies a single base away; base qualities are absent. Here V drops 0 bases and J drops 6 bases, and the junction holds 11 bases not matched to any gene. Based on the germline V gene, the CDR1 and CDR2 sequences are MGHRA and YSYEKL. Measured from the cysteine to the phenylalanine, the CDR3 is 17 residues long. Kept here is only the CDR3 DNA, which spans 51 bases and is read in frame from base 1. The axillary draining lymph nodes of breast cancer patients were the source of the lymph node samples. The instrument was an Illumina HiSeq 2000. Multiplex PCR amplification was used to build the TCR beta chain libraries. The amplified TCR beta chain products were analyzed by high-throughput sequencing. TCRdb passed the public sequencing reads through fastp at Q25 and MiXCR, retaining productive beta sequences. Rows matching on CDR3 protein sequence are summarized as one entry with the most common DNA and genes. The sample yields 100,000 or so distinct CDR3 sequences; 20% to 25% were counted once. The top ten constitute approximately 1.3% of the sample.

This sample is part of a study of breast tumors, draining lymph nodes, adjacent tissues (dated by TCRdb to the mid-2010s). Notes on the research overall: In breast cancer patients, the study compared the TCR beta repertoires of tumor, adjacent nontumor tissue and axillary lymph nodes. In human breast cancer, the study set out to evaluate how tumor, surrounding tissue and draining lymph node repertoires relate to one another and whether T cells may move between these sites.

Study-level results and caveats: Tumor and nontumor tissue repertoires were significantly more similar in luminal-like than in basal-like breast cancer. The data were considered consistent with the idea that most tumor T cells come from the lymph node and then expand in tumor tissue. Rather than being directly demonstrated, the conclusion that tumor T cells originate in lymph nodes was presented as consistent with a hypothesis. Tumor T-cell repertoires showed less diversity than lymph node repertoires and more diversity than nontumor tissue repertoires, and tumor T-cell repertoires showed preferential V and J gene usage.

This receptor was obtained from a female donor with breast cancer. Some clones in this sample may be carry-over from other donors' samples. Source material: axillary lymph node tissue. The rearrangement combines TRBV4-1 with TRBJ2-4; 7 middle bases align to TRBD2. The CDR3 sequence is CASSQDAPAGMRNIQYF. The nucleotide sequence reads TGCGCCAGCAGCCAAGATGCCCCAGCGGGAATGAGAAACATTCAGTACTTC.